This T cell receptor beta chain was retrieved from a study of blood T cell repertoires in COVID-19. The overall study: The samples span acute and convalescent COVID-19 from the United States, Italy and Spain. From T cells, B-cell-depleted T cells, or PBMCs came the material, which was cDNA or gDNA.

In the original processing: Estimation of nucleated cell counts was performed using reference gene primer amplification. Assay used: immunoSEQ multiplex PCR; TCRdb lists only in-frame clones, some missing. For V, J and clone size, that table is used; D and trimming come from the DNA. The repertoire holds around 210,000 clones, with about 91% as singletons. The receptor was derived from a man aged 18 to 29 with active or convalescent COVID-19. Sequenced material: peripheral blood.

DNA of the CDR3: TGTGCCATCCGGCGGACTAGCGGGAGTAGTAGGGGCTACGAGCAGTACTTC. As protein: CAIRRTSGSSRGYEQYF. The rearrangement joins TRBV10-3 to TRBJ2-7, with 13 bases matching TRBD2. CDR1 is ENHRY and CDR2 is SYGVKD in the germline V gene. J was trimmed by 3 bases and V by 8 bases; bases with no gene match: 13. The CDR3 extends over 17 amino acids.